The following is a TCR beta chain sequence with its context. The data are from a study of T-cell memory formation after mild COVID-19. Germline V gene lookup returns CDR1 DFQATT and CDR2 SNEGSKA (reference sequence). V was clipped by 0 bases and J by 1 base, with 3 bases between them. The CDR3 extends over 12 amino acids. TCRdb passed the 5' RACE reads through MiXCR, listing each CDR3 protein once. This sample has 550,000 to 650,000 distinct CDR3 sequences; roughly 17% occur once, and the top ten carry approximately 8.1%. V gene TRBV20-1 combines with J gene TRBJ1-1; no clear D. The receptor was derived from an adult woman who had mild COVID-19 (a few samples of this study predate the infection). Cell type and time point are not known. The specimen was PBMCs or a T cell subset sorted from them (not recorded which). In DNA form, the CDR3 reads TGCAGTGCTAGAGAACCGAACACTGAAGCTTTCTTT. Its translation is CSAREPNTEAFF.